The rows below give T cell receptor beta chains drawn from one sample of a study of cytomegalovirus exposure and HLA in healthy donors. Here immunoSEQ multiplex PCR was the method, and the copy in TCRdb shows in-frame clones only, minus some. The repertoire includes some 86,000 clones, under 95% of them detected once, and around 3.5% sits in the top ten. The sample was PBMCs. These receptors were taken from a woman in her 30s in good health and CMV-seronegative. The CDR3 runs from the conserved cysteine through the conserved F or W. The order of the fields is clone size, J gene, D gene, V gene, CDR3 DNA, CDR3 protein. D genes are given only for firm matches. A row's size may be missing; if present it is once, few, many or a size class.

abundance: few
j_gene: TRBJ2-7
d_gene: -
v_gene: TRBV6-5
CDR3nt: TGTGCCAGCAGTGGGGAAACCGGGGGCTCCTACGAGCAGTACTTC
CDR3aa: CASSGETGGSYEQYF

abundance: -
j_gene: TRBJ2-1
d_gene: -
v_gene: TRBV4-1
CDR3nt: TGCGCCAGCAGCCAAGATCCCCTCCGCGGGGGCCGTACCTACAATGAGCAGTTCTTC
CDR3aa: CASSQDPLRGGRTYNEQFF

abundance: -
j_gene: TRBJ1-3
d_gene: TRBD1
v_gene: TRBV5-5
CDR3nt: TGTGCCAGCAGCTCGACAGGGGTAGGAAACACCATATATTTT
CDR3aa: CASSSTGVGNTIYF

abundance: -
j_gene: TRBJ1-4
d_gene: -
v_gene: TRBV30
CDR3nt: TGTGCCTGGAGTGTGGCTTTACATGAAAAACTGTTTTTT
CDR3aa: CAWSVALHEKLFF

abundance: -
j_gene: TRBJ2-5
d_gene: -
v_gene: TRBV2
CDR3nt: TGTGCCAGCAGTGAAAGGTCCGTGACTGGGGGAGGCACCCAGTACTTC
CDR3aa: CASSERSVTGGGTQYF

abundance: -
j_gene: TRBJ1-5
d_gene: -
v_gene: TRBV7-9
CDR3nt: TGTGCCAGCAGCTTAGGAGGGGGTAGACGCAATCAGCCCCAGCATTTT
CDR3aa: CASSLGGGRRNQPQHF

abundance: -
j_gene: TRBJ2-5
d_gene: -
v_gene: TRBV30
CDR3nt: TGTGCCTGGAGTAGGGCGGGGTCGCAAGAGACCCAGTACTTC
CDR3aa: CAWSRAGSQETQYF

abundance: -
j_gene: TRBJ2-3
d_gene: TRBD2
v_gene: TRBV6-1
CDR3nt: TGTGCCAGCAGTCCGACTAGCTTGGGGAGGCAGTATTTT
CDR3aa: CASSPTSLGRQYF

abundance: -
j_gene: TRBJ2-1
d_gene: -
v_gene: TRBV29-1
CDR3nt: TGCAGCGTTGATCGGACTCACCGCGAGTTCTTC
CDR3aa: CSVDRTHREFF

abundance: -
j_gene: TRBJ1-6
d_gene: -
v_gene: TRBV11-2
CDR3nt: TGTGCCAGCACCCTAACGGGGGGAGACCCAAGGAATTCACCCCTCCACTTT
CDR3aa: CASTLTGGDPRNSPLHF

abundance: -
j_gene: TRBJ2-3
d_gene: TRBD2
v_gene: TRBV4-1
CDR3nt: TGCGCCAGCAGCCAAGGTTTCGGGCGGGGGAATCCCACAGATACGCAGTATTTT
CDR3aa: CASSQGFGRGNPTDTQYF

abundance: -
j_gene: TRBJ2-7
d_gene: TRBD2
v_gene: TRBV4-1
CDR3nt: TGCGCCAGCAGCCCGGGGACTAGCGGCTCCTACGAGCAGTACTTC
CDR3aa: CASSPGTSGSYEQYF

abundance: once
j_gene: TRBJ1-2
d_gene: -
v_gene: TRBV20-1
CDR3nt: TGCAGTGCGGCGACGGGAGGCTACACCTTC
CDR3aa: CSAATGGYTF

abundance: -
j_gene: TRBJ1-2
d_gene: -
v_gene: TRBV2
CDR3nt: TGTGCCAGCAGCCCTAAGTCCAAGGGGCACAACATTTTATATGGCTACACCTTC
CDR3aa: CASSPKSKGHNILYGYTF

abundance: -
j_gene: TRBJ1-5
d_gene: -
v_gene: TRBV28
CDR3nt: TGTGCCAGCATGAGGGAGGGACATCAGCCCCAGCATTTT
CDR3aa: CASMREGHQPQHF

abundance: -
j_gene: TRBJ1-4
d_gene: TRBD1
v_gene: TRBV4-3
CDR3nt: TGCGCCAGCAGCCAAGGGTACGCGGGACAGAGATCGGAAAAACTGTTTTTT
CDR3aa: CASSQGYAGQRSEKLFF

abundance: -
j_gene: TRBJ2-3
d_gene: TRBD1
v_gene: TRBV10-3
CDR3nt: TGTGCCATCAGTGAGACAGGGGGCGCGATAGATACGCAGTATTTT
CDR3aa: CAISETGGAIDTQYF

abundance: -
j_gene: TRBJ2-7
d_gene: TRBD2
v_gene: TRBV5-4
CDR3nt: TGTGCCAGCAGCGCCCATAGCGGGGAGCTATACGAGCAGTACTTC
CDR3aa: CASSAHSGELYEQYF

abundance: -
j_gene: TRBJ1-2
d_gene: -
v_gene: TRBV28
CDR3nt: TGTGCCAGCAGTTCGACAGGAACTAAGGGGGGCTACACCTTC
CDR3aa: CASSSTGTKGGYTF

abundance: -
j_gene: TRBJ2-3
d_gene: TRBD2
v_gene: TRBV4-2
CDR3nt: TGTGCCAGCAGCCAAGACCTCTGGCGGGAGTCCGCAGATACGCAGTATTTT
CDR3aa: CASSQDLWRESADTQYF

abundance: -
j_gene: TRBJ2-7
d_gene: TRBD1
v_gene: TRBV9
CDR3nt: TGTGCCAGCAGCACTGGGACAGCAGGGTCCTACGAGCAGTACTTC
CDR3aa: CASSTGTAGSYEQYF

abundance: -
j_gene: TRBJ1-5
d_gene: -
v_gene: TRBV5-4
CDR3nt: TGTGCCAGCAGCGCTGACAGAATAGCGGCAAATCAGCCCCAGCATTTT
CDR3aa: CASSADRIAANQPQHF

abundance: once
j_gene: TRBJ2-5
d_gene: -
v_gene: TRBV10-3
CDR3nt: TGTGCCATCAGTGAGTCGGCGGGCTCAAAGGGGACCCAGTACTTC
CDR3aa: CAISESAGSKGTQYF

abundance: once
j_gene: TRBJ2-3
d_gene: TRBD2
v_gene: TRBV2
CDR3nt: TGTGCCAGCAGTGGCCTAGCGGGAATGGATACGCAGTATTTT
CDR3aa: CASSGLAGMDTQYF

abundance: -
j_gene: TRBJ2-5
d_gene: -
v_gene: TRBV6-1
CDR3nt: TGTGCCAGCACCCGGGGAGCCTACCAAGAGACCCAGTACTTC
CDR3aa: CASTRGAYQETQYF

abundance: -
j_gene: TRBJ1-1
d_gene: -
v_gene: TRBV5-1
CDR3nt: TGCGCCAGCAGCTTGGCTTATCGGGGGGCCACGAACACTGAAGCTTTCTTT
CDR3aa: CASSLAYRGATNTEAFF

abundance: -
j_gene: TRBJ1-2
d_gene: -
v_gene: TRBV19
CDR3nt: TGTGCCAGTAGTATTAGCAGTAACCGCTATGGCTACACCTTC
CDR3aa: CASSISSNRYGYTF

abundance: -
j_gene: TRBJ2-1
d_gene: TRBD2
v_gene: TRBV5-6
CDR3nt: TGTGCCAGCAGCTTGGTCGGGAGGGCCCTTAATGAGCAGTTCTTC
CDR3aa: CASSLVGRALNEQFF

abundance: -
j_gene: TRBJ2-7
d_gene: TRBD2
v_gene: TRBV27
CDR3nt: TGTGCCAGCTCGGCAGCGGGAGGCTACGAGCAGTACTTC
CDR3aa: CASSAAGGYEQYF

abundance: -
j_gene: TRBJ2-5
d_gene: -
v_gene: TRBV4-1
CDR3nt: TGCGCCAGCAGCCAAGTCGGCCCCAGGGAGACCCAGTACTTC
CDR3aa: CASSQVGPRETQYF

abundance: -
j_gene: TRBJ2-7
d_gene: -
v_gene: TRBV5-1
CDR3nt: TGCGCCAGCAGCGCTGACGGAGGGCCCTACGAGCAGTACTTC
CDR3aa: CASSADGGPYEQYF

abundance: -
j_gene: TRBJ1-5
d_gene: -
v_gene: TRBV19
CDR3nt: TGTGCCAGTAGTATGACGGGCTCGGGGCAGCCCCAGCATTTT
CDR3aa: CASSMTGSGQPQHF

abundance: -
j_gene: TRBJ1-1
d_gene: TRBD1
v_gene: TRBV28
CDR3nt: TGTGCCAGCAGTGAAAGGGGGACAGGTAACACTGAAGCTTTCTTT
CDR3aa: CASSERGTGNTEAFF

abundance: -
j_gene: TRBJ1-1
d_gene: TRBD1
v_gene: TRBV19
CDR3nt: TGTGCCAGTAGTTCACAGGGGTCCGTGAACACTGAAGCTTTCTTT
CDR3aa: CASSSQGSVNTEAFF

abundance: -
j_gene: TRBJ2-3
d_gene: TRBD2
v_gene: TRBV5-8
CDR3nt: TGTGCCAGCAGCACCGGGACTAGTGATATCACAGATACGCAGTATTTT
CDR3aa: CASSTGTSDITDTQYF

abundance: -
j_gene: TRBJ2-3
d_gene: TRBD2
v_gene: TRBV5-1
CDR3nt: TGCGCCAGCAGCTTACTAGCGGGGGCTTTGTACGCAGATACGCAGTATTTT
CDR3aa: CASSLLAGALYADTQYF

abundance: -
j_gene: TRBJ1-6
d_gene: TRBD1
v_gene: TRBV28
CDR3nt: TGTGCCAGCAGTTTACCAATTACAGGGGGCCATTCACCCCTCCACTTT
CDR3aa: CASSLPITGGHSPLHF

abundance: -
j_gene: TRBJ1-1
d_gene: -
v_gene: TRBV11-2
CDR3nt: TGTGCCAGCAGCTTGGCTTGGGGCGGCAGGGGAGAAGCTTTCTTT
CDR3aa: CASSLAWGGRGEAFF

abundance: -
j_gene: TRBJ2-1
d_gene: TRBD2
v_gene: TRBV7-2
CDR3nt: TGTGCCAGCAGCTCCGAGGGACTAGCTCCCTACAATGAGCAGTTCTTC
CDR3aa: CASSSEGLAPYNEQFF

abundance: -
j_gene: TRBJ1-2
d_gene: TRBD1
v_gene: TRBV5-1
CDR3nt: TGCGCCAGCAGCCCACGGACAGGGATCGAAGATGGCTACACCTTC
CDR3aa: CASSPRTGIEDGYTF

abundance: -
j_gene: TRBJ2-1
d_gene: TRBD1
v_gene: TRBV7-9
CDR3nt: TGTGCCAGCAGCCTGGGGACAGGGAGATACAATGAGCAGTTCTTC
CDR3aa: CASSLGTGRYNEQFF

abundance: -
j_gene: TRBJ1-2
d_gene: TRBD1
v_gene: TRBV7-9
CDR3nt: TGTGCCAGCAGCAGACTCGGACAGGGAGGTAACTATGGCTACACCTTC
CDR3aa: CASSRLGQGGNYGYTF

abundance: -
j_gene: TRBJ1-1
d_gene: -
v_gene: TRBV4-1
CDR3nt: TGCGCCAGCAGCCAAGGTTTTGGAGCTGAAGCTTTCTTT
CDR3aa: CASSQGFGAEAFF

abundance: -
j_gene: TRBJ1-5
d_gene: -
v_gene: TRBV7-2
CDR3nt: TGTGCCAGCAGCTCTACAGTGAATCAGCCCCAGCATTTT
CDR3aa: CASSSTVNQPQHF

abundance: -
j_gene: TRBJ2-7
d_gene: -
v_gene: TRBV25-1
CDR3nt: TGTGCCAGCAGTGAGGTAGCAGGGGCGGGTGAGCAGTACTTC
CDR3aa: CASSEVAGAGEQYF

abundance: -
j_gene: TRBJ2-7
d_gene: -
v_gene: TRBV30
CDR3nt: TGTGCCTGGAGGCGACAAAATCGTCCCTACGAGCAGTACTTC
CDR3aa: CAWRRQNRPYEQYF